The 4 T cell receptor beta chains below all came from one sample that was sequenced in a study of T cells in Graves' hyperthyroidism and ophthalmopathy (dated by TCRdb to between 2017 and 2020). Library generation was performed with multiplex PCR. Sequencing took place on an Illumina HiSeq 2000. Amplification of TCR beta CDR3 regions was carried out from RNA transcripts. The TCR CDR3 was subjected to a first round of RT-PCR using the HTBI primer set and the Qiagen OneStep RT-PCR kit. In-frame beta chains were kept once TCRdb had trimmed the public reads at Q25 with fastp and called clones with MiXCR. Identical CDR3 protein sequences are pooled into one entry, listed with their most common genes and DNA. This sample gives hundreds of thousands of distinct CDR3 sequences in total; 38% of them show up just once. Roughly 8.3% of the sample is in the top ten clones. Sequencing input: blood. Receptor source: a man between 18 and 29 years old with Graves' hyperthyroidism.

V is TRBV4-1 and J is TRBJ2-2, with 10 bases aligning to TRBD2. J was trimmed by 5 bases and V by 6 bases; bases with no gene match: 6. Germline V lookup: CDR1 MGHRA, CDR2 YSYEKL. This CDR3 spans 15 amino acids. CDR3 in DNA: TGCGCCAGCAGGAAACTAGCGGGACAGACCGGGGAGCTGTTTTTT. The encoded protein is CASRKLAGQTGELFF.

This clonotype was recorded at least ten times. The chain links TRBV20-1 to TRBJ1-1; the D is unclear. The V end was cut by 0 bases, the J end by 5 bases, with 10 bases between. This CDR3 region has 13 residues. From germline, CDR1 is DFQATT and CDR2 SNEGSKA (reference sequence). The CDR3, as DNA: TGCAGTGCTAGAGATCAAAGGAGAACTGAAGCTTTCTTT. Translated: CSARDQRRTEAFF.

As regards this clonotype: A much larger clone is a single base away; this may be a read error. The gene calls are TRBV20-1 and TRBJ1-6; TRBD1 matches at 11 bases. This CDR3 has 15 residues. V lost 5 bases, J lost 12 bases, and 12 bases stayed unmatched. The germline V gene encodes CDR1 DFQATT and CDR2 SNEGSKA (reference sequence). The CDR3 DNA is TGCAGTGCTCGGACAGGGGGCTCGTCCGGTTTACCCCTCCACTTT. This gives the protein CSARTGGSSGLPLHF.

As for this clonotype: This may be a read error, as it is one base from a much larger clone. The CDR3 sequence is CSVEGGWDRGNAEAFF. CDR3 nucleotide sequence: TGCAGCGTTGAAGGGGGATGGGACAGGGGGAATGCTGAAGCTTTCTTT. The rearrangement uses TRBV29-1 and TRBJ1-1; 11 nucleotides line up with TRBD1. Unmatched junction bases numbered 10, after V lost 1 base and J lost 6 bases. The CDR3 spans 16 residues. Germline CDR1 and CDR2: SQVTM and ANQGSEA. The complete variable domain, with remaining parts taken from reference TRBV29-1 and TRBJ1-1, reads SAVISQKPSRDICQRGTSLTIQCQVDSQVTMMFWYRQQPGQSLTLIATANQGSEATYESGFVIDKFPISRPNLTFSTLTVSNMSPEDSSIYLCSVEGGWDRGNAEAFFGQGTRLTVV.